The 24 T cell receptor beta chains reported below all come from one sample, sequenced in a study of blood T cell repertoires in COVID-19. The protocol was immunoSEQ multiplex PCR, while the TCRdb copy is restricted to in-frame clones and leaves out a portion. The sample has about 140,000 clones, 70% to 80% seen once; the top ten hold about 10%. The specimen was peripheral blood. The receptors were gathered from a man between 60 and 75 years old who had recovered from COVID-19.

This clone has a single count. The chain combines TRBV21-1 with TRBJ1-6; TRBD1, the table's D call, was not compared with the DNA. TRBV21-1 is a recognized pseudogene. CDR3 length: 17 amino acids. In DNA, the CDR3 is TGTGCCAGCAGTACTCTACGGGTCAGGGTAAACGATTCACCCCTCCACTTT. Translation: CASSTLRVRVNDSPLHF.

The genes are TRBV5-4 and TRBJ2-3; D ambiguous. Trimming pared 1 base from V and 0 bases from J, leaving 18 bases between. Germline-derived CDR1 and CDR2 are SGHNT and YYREEE (reference sequence). The CDR3 covers 18 residues. CDR3 nucleotide sequence: TGTGCCAGCAGCTTGTCCCAGGCGCTCCCCTCTAGCACAGATACGCAGTATTTT. Translated: CASSLSQALPSSTDTQYF.

This clone has a handful of counts. This may arise from a read error, as a much more abundant clone is one base away. This CDR3 is CASSGLGAGGEQFF. In DNA, the CDR3 is TGTGCCAGCAGCGGGCTGGGGGCGGGGGGCGAGCAGTTCTTC. This chain joins TRBV11-2 and TRBJ2-1, with 8 bases identical to TRBD2. Germline CDR1 reads SGHAT; CDR2 reads FQNNGV. The junction had 10 bases not matched to a gene; V was cut back by 5 bases and J by 10 bases. This CDR3 contains 14 residues.

The gene calls are TRBV19 and TRBJ1-5; no firm D call. V lost 5 bases, J lost 7 bases, and 12 bases lay in between. CDR1 is LNHDA and CDR2 is SQIVND in the germline V gene (reference sequence). The CDR3 is made up of 13 amino acids. The CDR3 DNA reads TGTGCCAGTAGTGGCGCGGGGAGCCAGCCCCAGCATTTT. Translated, it gives CASSGAGSQPQHF.

This clone is a singleton in its sample. This sequence joins TRBV6-5 and TRBJ2-7; D gene ambiguous. The germline V gene encodes CDR1 MNHEY and CDR2 SVGAGI. The CDR3 has 14 amino acids. Deletions cut 0 bases from V and 5 bases from J, with 11 bases between. CDR3 loop: CASSYSIPTHEQYF. CDR3 in DNA: TGTGCCAGCAGTTACTCGATACCGACACACGAGCAGTACTTC.

This clone was counted a single time. The chain employs TRBV11-2 and TRBJ2-7; 8 positions match TRBD1. Germline V gene lookup returns CDR1 SGHAT and CDR2 FQNNGV. This CDR3 contains 13 residues. The ends lost 2 bases at V and 11 bases at J; junction bases unmatched: 8. In DNA form, the CDR3 reads TGTGCCAGCAGCTTAAGGGCAGGGGGCGTGGAGTACTTC. Translated: CASSLRAGGVEYF.

The chain carries TRBV28 and TRBJ2-7; TRBD1 matches at 9 bases. CDR1 MDHEN and CDR2 SYDVKM come from the germline V gene. The CDR3 extends over 12 amino acids. CDR3 amino acids: CAVGDRVYEQYF. The CDR3 DNA is TGTGCGGTGGGGGACAGGGTCTACGAGCAGTACTTC.

This clone is a singleton in its sample. The chain links TRBV29-1 to TRBJ2-7; TRBD2 agrees at 12 bases. Germline V lookup: CDR1 SQVTM, CDR2 ANQGSEA. CDR3 length: 15 amino acids. J gave up 4 bases and V 7 bases, and 11 bases lay outside the gene matches. The CDR3 loop reads CSAATSGRERYEQYF. The CDR3, as DNA: TGCAGCGCCGCGACTAGCGGGAGAGAACGGTACGAGCAGTACTTC.

This rearrangement joins TRBV5-6 to TRBJ2-7; 8 bases fit TRBD2. Looked up from germline, CDR1 is SGHDT and CDR2 is YYEEEE. The V gene end was trimmed by 0 bases and the J gene end by 0 bases; junction bases not matched to a gene: 5. The CDR3 loop spans 16 amino acids. The CDR3 DNA is TGTGCCAGCAGCTTGGCCCCGAGCGGGAGCTCCTACGAGCAGTACTTC. It is translated as CASSLAPSGSSYEQYF.

This chain joins TRBV28 and TRBJ1-2, with TRBD1 matching 8 bases. The CDR3 contains 15 residues. J lost 4 bases, V lost 6 bases, and 10 bases had no gene match. Per germline, CDR1 MDHEN and CDR2 SYDVKM. The CDR3 DNA follows: TGTGCCAGCAGCTCCGGGACAGGCCGTCTCTATGGCTACACCTTC. Amino acid sequence: CASSSGTGRLYGYTF.

This clone was recorded a few times. The CDR3, as DNA: TGTGCCAGCAGGCCGGGAATTGTCCTCGAGCAGTACTTC. This encodes CASRPGIVLEQYF. This chain uses TRBV28 with TRBJ2-7; TRBD2 is a possible D gene (5 bases). The V end was cut by 6 bases, the J end by 6 bases, with 15 bases between. The CDR3 covers 13 residues. Germline V gene lookup returns CDR1 MDHEN and CDR2 SYDVKM.

The chain employs TRBV19 and TRBJ2-7; D call uncertain. Looked up from germline, CDR1 is LNHDA and CDR2 is SQIVND (reference sequence). Trimming left V 0 bases short and J 8 bases short, with 8 bases between. The CDR3 consists of 12 residues. CDR3 protein: CASSIEAHKQYF. DNA for the CDR3: TGTGCCAGTAGTATAGAGGCCCACAAGCAGTACTTC.

The J gene is TRBJ2-7, the V gene TRBV3-1 (or the pseudogene TRBV3-2); 7 bases are shared with TRBD1. Trimming took 3 bases from V and 7 from J; bases not matched to a gene: 6. Germline lookup yields CDR1 LGHDT and CDR2 YNNKEL (reference sequence). The CDR3 has 13 residues. For the CDR3, the DNA is TGTGCCAGCAGCCACACCGACAGGGCGGAGCAGTACTTC. Translation gives CASSHTDRAEQYF.

This chain uses TRBV11-2 with TRBJ2-2; D is ambiguous. Germline lookup yields CDR1 SGHAT and CDR2 FQNNGV. V lost 0 bases and J lost 0, with 11 bases in between. The CDR3 runs to 17 residues. The CDR3 coding sequence is TGTGCCAGCAGCTTAGACGCCGCCGGTTCGAACACCGGGGAGCTGTTTTTT. It codes for CASSLDAAGSNTGELFF.

Notes on this clone: The sample has other DNA sequences that encode this CDR3 too. This chain uses TRBV5-1 with TRBJ1-1; D may be TRBD1 (5 bases). V gave up 1 base and J gave up 2 bases, with 6 bases separating them. CDR3 length: 13 residues. Germline V gene data show CDR1 as SGHRS and CDR2 as YFSETQ. The CDR3 coding sequence is TGCGCCAGCAGCTTGCAGGGTAACACTGAAGCTTTCTTT. The encoded protein is CASSLQGNTEAFF. Full variable domain (rest looked up from reference TRBV5-1 and TRBJ1-1): KAGVTQTPRYLIKTRGQQVTLSCSPISGHRSVSWYQQTPGQGLQFLFEYFSETQRNKGNFPGRFSGRQFSNSRSEMNVSTLELGDSALYLCASSLQGNTEAFFGQGTRLTVV.

The chain couples TRBV10-3 to TRBJ2-1, with D perhaps TRBD2 (7 bases). This CDR3 is 14 amino acids long. CDR1 is ENHRY and CDR2 is SYGVKD in the germline V gene. Trimming left V 7 bases short and J 6 bases short, with 16 bases between. CDR3 amino acids: CAINDGGPGNEQFF. As DNA, the CDR3 is TGTGCCATCAATGACGGGGGGCCCGGCAATGAGCAGTTCTTC.

The chain joins TRBV25-1 to TRBJ1-2, with D maybe TRBD1 (6 bases). V was pared by 4 bases and J by 0 bases, with 12 bases between. The CDR3 spans 15 residues. Germline CDR1 reads MGHDK; CDR2 reads SYGVNS. CDR3: CASSGTAFTNYGYTF. The CDR3 DNA sequence: TGTGCCAGCAGTGGGACAGCATTTACTAACTATGGCTACACCTTC.

The rearrangement links TRBV25-1 to TRBJ2-1; 10 bases agree with TRBD2. The CDR3 consists of 16 residues. Looked up from germline, CDR1 is MGHDK and CDR2 is SYGVNS. Trimming at V came to 6 bases and at J to 7 bases, leaving 12 bases not matched to a gene. In DNA, the CDR3 is TGTGCCAGCAGAGGAAGGGAGCGGGGGGGATCGAATGAGCAGTTCTTC. Encoded protein: CASRGRERGGSNEQFF. Variable domain in full (rest from reference TRBV25-1 and TRBJ2-1): EADIYQTPRYLVIGTGKKITLECSQTMGHDKMYWYQQDPGMELHLIHYSYGVNSTEKGDLSSESTVSRIRTEHFPLTLESARPSHTSQYLCASRGRERGGSNEQFFGPGTRLTVL.

This chain joins TRBV21-1 and TRBJ2-7; the table gives TRBD2 as D, unverified against the DNA. TRBV21-1 is given as a pseudogene. This CDR3 comprises 14 residues. The CDR3 here is CASSKEPGSYEQYF. The CDR3 DNA reads as TGTGCCAGCAGCAAAGAACCGGGCTCCTACGAGCAGTACTTC.

A word on this clone: In the same sample, other DNA sequences code for this CDR3. CDR3 nucleotides: TGCAGCGCCTGGACAGGGGGCTACGAGCAGTACTTC. It encodes CSAWTGGYEQYF. The rearrangement uses TRBV29-1 and TRBJ2-7; 10 bases are a match to TRBD1. The CDR3 spans 12 residues. Germline V CDR1 and CDR2: SQVTM, ANQGSEA. V dropped 7 bases and J dropped 3; count of bases not matched to a gene: 3.

V usage is TRBV18 and J usage is TRBJ2-7; 7 bases match TRBD2. Germline CDR1 reads KGHSH; CDR2 reads LQKENI. The V segment lost 6 bases and the J segment 3 bases; nucleotides outside the gene matches: 2. The CDR3 spans 12 residues. The CDR3 nucleotides read TGTGCCAGCTCGGGAGGGATCTACGAGCAGTACTTC. Protein product: CASSGGIYEQYF.

CDR3 residues: CASSIRYSNQPQHF. CDR3 DNA sequence: TGTGCCAGTAGTATTCGGTATAGCAATCAGCCCCAGCATTTT. This chain links TRBV19 with TRBJ1-5; D gene ambiguous. From germline, CDR1 is LNHDA and CDR2 SQIVND (reference sequence). The CDR3 contains 14 residues. V was cut by 3 bases and J by 0 bases, with 6 bases left in between.

The chain combines TRBV20-1 with TRBJ1-2, with D possibly TRBD1 on 6 matching bases. Deletions cut 3 bases from V and 6 bases from J, with 11 bases between. The germline V gene encodes CDR1 DFQATT and CDR2 SNEGSKA (reference sequence). The length of the CDR3 is 12 residues. The CDR3 DNA is TGCAGTGCTAGTTCTGGGGGCAATGGCTACACCTTC. Translated: CSASSGGNGYTF.

The gene calls are TRBV19 and TRBJ2-3, with 12 bases matching TRBD2. V dropped 3 bases and J dropped 4; count of bases not matched to a gene: 5. Germline V gene sequence: CDR1 LNHDA, CDR2 SQIVND (reference sequence). The CDR3 totals 16 residues. CDR3 residues: CASSISLAGGSDTQYF. The DNA for the CDR3 is TGTGCCAGTAGTATCAGCCTAGCGGGGGGGTCAGATACGCAGTATTTT.